A single sample gave rise to the 22 T cell receptor beta chains below, sequenced in a study of T cells in localized non-small cell lung cancer (TCRdb year 2020). Receptor amplification or capture employed the immunoSEQ multiplex PCR assay. Imported from immuneACCESS, the table was reduced by TCRdb to in-frame sequences with V and J called. These copies leave out some clones; in studies compared against another copy, an unresolved V gene accounts for under half, and the cause of the remainder is not known. The sample data list about 28,000 clones, and roughly 86% of these were observed just once. 6% to 7% of the sample rests with the top ten. This specimen consisted of peripheral blood, obtained before any cancer treatment. The receptors were gathered from a male donor older than 55 with stage I lung adenocarcinoma.

This rearrangement joins TRBV19 to TRBJ1-6; no definite D call. Germline V lookup: CDR1 LNHDA, CDR2 SQIVND (reference sequence). Trimming removed 9 bases at V and 11 bases at J, with 14 bases between. The CDR3 totals 12 residues. CDR3 bases: TGTGCCAGCCGGGAGATGGGGACACCCCTCCACTTT. Its protein is CASREMGTPLHF.

The genes are TRBV5-6 and TRBJ2-7; D might be TRBD1 (6 bases). The CDR3 has 12 amino acids. V was pared by 4 bases and J by 6 bases, with 11 bases between. CDR1 is SGHDT, CDR2 YYEEEE, per germline. The CDR3 region is CASSRKGVEQYF. DNA for the CDR3: TGTGCCAGCAGCCGCAAGGGGGTCGAGCAGTACTTC.

The rearrangement joins TRBV15 to TRBJ1-5; no clear D. CDR1 is LNHNV, CDR2 YYDKDF, per germline (reference sequence). The V end lost 0 bases, the J end lost 8 bases, and 11 bases lay between the germline ends. The CDR3 sequence is 14 residues long. The DNA of the CDR3 is TGTGCCACCAGCAGAGACAAGGGAGCGGAGCCCCAGCATTTT. Translation gives CATSRDKGAEPQHF.

This clone is a singleton in its sample. The chain couples TRBV5-6 to TRBJ1-2; a possible D gene is TRBD1 (6 bases). CDR3 size: 13 residues. The V gene's germline CDR1 is SGHDT and CDR2 YYEEEE. V lost 5 bases, J lost 4 bases, and 12 bases lay in between. The chain's CDR3 is CASSGQNIYGYTF. The CDR3 bases are TGTGCCAGCAGTGGACAGAACATCTATGGCTACACCTTC.

The chain has TRBV28 and TRBJ1-2; 7 nucleotides line up with TRBD1. Trimming cost V 6 bases and J 8 bases; bases outside gene matches: 9. Germline assignment: CDR1 MDHEN and CDR2 SYDVKM. The CDR3 covers 13 residues. DNA for the CDR3: TGTGCCAGCAGCCCTGACAGGGTACGCGGCTACACCTTC. This translates into CASSPDRVRGYTF.

The CDR3 DNA reads as TGTGCCAGCAGTTTCCGGGCCAGGGGTTCCTACGAGCAGTACTTC. Translated: CASSFRARGSYEQYF. The rearrangement uses TRBV27 and TRBJ2-7; weak D call: TRBD1 (6 bases). V lost 3 bases to trimming and J lost 1 base, with 13 bases between them. Germline CDR1 reads MNHEY; CDR2 reads SMNVEV (reference sequence). The CDR3 spans 15 residues.

This clone has a single count. V usage is TRBV14 and J usage is TRBJ1-4; D is ambiguous. The CDR3 is 16 residues long. From germline, CDR1 is SGHDN and CDR2 FVKESK. Trimming took 2 bases from V and 8 from J, leaving 18 bases between them. CDR3 in DNA: TGTGCCAGCAGCCAAAGGGTGGGAGCAGTACGGGAAAAACTGTTTTTT. Translation gives CASSQRVGAVREKLFF.

The chain links TRBV6-1 to TRBJ1-2; the D is unclear. The CDR3 has 17 residues. With 4 bases removed from V and 4 bases from J, the gap between germline ends came to 22 bases. Germline-derived CDR1 and CDR2 are MNHNS and SASEGT. The CDR3 reads CASSALVVREDLYGYTF. The DNA for the CDR3 is TGTGCCAGCAGTGCCCTTGTGGTCCGGGAGGACCTCTATGGCTACACCTTC.

Only a few counts were recorded for this clone. The V gene is TRBV11-2, the J gene TRBJ1-6; 9 positions match TRBD1. Germline V gene data show CDR1 as SGHAT and CDR2 as FQNNGV. The junction had 6 bases not matched to a gene; V was cut back by 1 base and J by 8 bases. This CDR3 contains 16 residues. DNA for the CDR3: TGTGCCAGCAGCTTAGCCCCGGGACAGGGTGATTCACCCCTCCACTTT. Amino acid sequence: CASSLAPGQGDSPLHF.

V usage is TRBV11-2 and J usage is TRBJ2-7; no clear D. The CDR3 consists of 14 residues. V was clipped by 5 bases and J by 3 bases, with 14 bases between them. Germline V gives CDR1 SGHAT, CDR2 FQNNGV. CDR3: CASSPYTPDYEQYF. DNA of the CDR3: TGTGCCAGCAGCCCATACACCCCGGACTACGAGCAGTACTTC.

This chain joins TRBV10-3 and TRBJ2-7; 9 bases align to TRBD1. Germline-derived CDR1 and CDR2 are ENHRY and SYGVKD. This CDR3 contains 14 residues. V lost 6 bases, J lost 0 bases, and 3 bases stayed unmatched. CDR3: CAIREQGASYEQYF. The CDR3 DNA reads as TGTGCCATCAGGGAACAGGGGGCCTCCTACGAGCAGTACTTC.

This chain uses TRBV6-5 with TRBJ2-3, with D possibly being TRBD2 (5 bases). This CDR3 spans 15 amino acids. The germline V and J ends were trimmed by 7 bases and 2 bases, with 16 bases remaining between them. The germline gives CDR1 MNHEY, CDR2 SVGAGI. The DNA for the CDR3 is TGTGCCAGCACCCCCCGGCCTAGCCCCACAGATACGCAGTATTTT. Translated: CASTPRPSPTDTQYF.

The genes are TRBV28 and TRBJ2-1, with 7 bases fitting TRBD1. The CDR3 has 17 amino acids. Germline V lookup: CDR1 MDHEN, CDR2 SYDVKM. V gave up 4 bases and J gave up 2 bases; unmatched junction bases: 11. This chain's CDR3 is CASSSSNRGRAYNEQFF. The DNA for the CDR3 is TGTGCCAGCAGTTCCTCTAACAGGGGACGCGCCTACAATGAGCAGTTCTTC.

The chain carries TRBV18 and TRBJ1-2; D is perhaps TRBD1 (6 bases). The CDR3 length is 15 residues. V dropped 2 bases and J dropped 4 bases, with 14 bases sitting between them. The germline CDR1 and CDR2 sequences are KGHSH and LQKENI. Here the CDR3 reads CASSPNQGLIYGYTF. The CDR3 DNA sequence: TGTGCCAGCTCACCAAATCAGGGGCTCATCTATGGCTACACCTTC.

Comment on this clone: This sample includes further DNA sequences coding for the same CDR3. The J gene is TRBJ2-1, the V gene TRBV4-1; D not resolved. Germline CDR1 and CDR2: MGHRA and YSYEKL. The germline V and J ends were trimmed by 1 base and 0 bases, with 10 bases remaining between them. The CDR3 length is 16 residues. CDR3 region: CASSQVDIISYNEQFF. The CDR3 DNA reads TGCGCCAGCAGCCAAGTCGATATTATCTCCTACAATGAGCAGTTCTTC.

V is TRBV7-9 and J is TRBJ2-3; D uncertain. The CDR3 contains 14 residues. Germline values: CDR1 SEHNR, CDR2 FQNEAQ (reference sequence). V was cut by 3 bases and J by 1 base, with 8 bases left in between. The CDR3 bases are TGTGCCAGCAGCTTGAATGCAGGCACAGATACGCAGTATTTT. Protein product: CASSLNAGTDTQYF.

The V call is TRBV4-3, the J call TRBJ2-7, with TRBD2 matching 8 bases. The V gene end was trimmed by 4 bases and the J gene end by 6 bases; junction bases not matched to a gene: 2. Germline V CDR1 and CDR2: LGHNA, YSLEER. The CDR3 loop spans 12 amino acids. The CDR3 sequence is CASSPRGGEQYF. CDR3 DNA: TGCGCCAGCAGCCCCCGGGGGGGCGAGCAGTACTTC.

CDR3 bases: TGTGCCAGCCATGACCCCCTAGAGACCCAGTACTTC. Its translation: CASHDPLETQYF. The chain is built from TRBV7-2 and TRBJ2-5; D unclear. This CDR3 region has 12 residues. V dropped 8 bases and J dropped 4 bases, with 11 bases sitting between them. Germline CDR1 reads SGHTA; CDR2 reads FQGNSA.

V usage is TRBV5-5 and J usage is TRBJ1-2; D is unresolved. The CDR3 contains 12 residues. Germline values: CDR1 SGHKS, CDR2 YYEKEE (reference sequence). Trimming stripped 0 bases from V and 5 bases from J, with 5 bases between. The CDR3 DNA follows: TGTGCCAGCAGCTTGGAGCGATATGGCTACACCTTC. It is translated as CASSLERYGYTF.

This chain uses TRBV29-1 with TRBJ2-5; tentatively, D is TRBD2 (6 bases). Germline CDR1 is SQVTM and CDR2 is ANQGSEA. Trimming stripped 7 bases from V and 2 bases from J, with 8 bases between. The CDR3 sequence is 11 residues long. This CDR3 is CSGGEQETQYF. The CDR3 bases are TGCAGCGGGGGGGAACAAGAGACCCAGTACTTC.

As for this clone: Within the sample, other DNA sequences also encode this same CDR3. V gene TRBV29-1 combines with J gene TRBJ1-2; TRBD1 might be the D (5 bases). Trimming stripped 3 bases from V and 4 bases from J, with 9 bases between. CDR1 SQVTM and CDR2 ANQGSEA come from the germline V gene. The CDR3 spans 12 residues. The CDR3 loop reads CSVEQGSYGYTF. The CDR3 coding sequence is TGCAGCGTTGAGCAGGGTAGCTATGGCTACACCTTC.

The V gene is TRBV7-8, the J gene TRBJ2-3; D could derive from TRBD1 or TRBD2 (5 bases each). The germline CDR1 and CDR2 sequences are SGHVS and FQNEAQ. Deletions cut 5 bases from V and 2 bases from J, with 17 bases between. The CDR3 is made up of 16 amino acids. The CDR3 coding sequence is TGTGCCAGCAGCCGAAATCCGGGACGTAACACAGATACGCAGTATTTT. Amino acid sequence: CASSRNPGRNTDTQYF. The full variable domain, its missing parts supplied by reference TRBV7-8 and TRBJ2-3, is GAGVSQSPRYKVAKRGQDVALRCDPISGHVSLFWYQQALGQGPEFLTYFQNEAQLDKSGLPSDRFFAERPEGSVSTLKIQRTQQEDSAVYLCASSRNPGRNTDTQYFGPGTRLTVL.